Each of the 9 T cell receptor beta chains below was sequenced from the same sample in a study of PD-L1 blockade in urothelial cancer. TCRdb's copy holds only in-frame clones and misses some; the assay was immunoSEQ multiplex PCR. The sample holds approximately 48,000 clones; approximately 85% are singletons and the top ten take about 9.4%. Time point defined: pretreatment peripheral blood. Specimen: PBMCs, collected around atezolizumab (anti-PD-L1) treatment. The origin of the receptors is a man in his 70s with urothelial cancer.

The V call is TRBV5-4, the J call TRBJ1-4; maybe TRBD1 (5 bases). CDR1 is SGHNT, CDR2 YYREEE, per germline (reference sequence). The CDR3 runs to 14 residues. V was trimmed by 3 bases and J by 3 bases, leaving 9 bases between them. In nucleotides, the CDR3 is TGTGCCAGCAGCTCCCGGGACTCTAATGAAAAACTGTTTTTT. Protein: CASSSRDSNEKLFF.

This chain uses TRBV5-1 with TRBJ1-2; perhaps TRBD1 as D (5 bases). V lost 3 bases to trimming and J lost 3 bases, with 18 bases between them. CDR3 length equals 16 residues. CDR1 is SGHRS and CDR2 is YFSETQ in the germline V gene. The CDR3 loop reads CASSSGSQGVHYGYTF. The DNA of the CDR3 is TGCGCCAGCAGCTCAGGTTCCCAGGGCGTACACTATGGCTACACCTTC.

V and J are TRBV7-9 and TRBJ2-7, with 9 bases matching TRBD1. The CDR3 totals 16 residues. Germline loops: CDR1 SEHNR, CDR2 FQNEAQ (reference sequence). Trimming at V came to 3 bases and at J to 7 bases, leaving 13 bases not matched to a gene. The CDR3: CASSFTPGQGNGEQYF. The CDR3 DNA follows: TGTGCCAGCAGCTTTACTCCGGGACAGGGAAACGGGGAGCAGTACTTC.

In its sample, this clone was seen a few times. The V gene is TRBV5-1, the J gene TRBJ2-2; 8 bases are shared with TRBD2. J gave up 0 bases and V 0 bases, and 1 base lay outside the gene matches. This CDR3 is 16 amino acids long. CDR1 and CDR2 (germline): SGHRS, YFSETQ. CDR3: CASSLEAGANTGELFF. The CDR3 DNA is TGCGCCAGCAGCTTGGAAGCGGGAGCGAACACCGGGGAGCTGTTTTTT.

The CDR3 DNA follows: TGTGCCAGCAGCTTAAACAGGGCTGGAAACACCATATATTTT. It codes for CASSLNRAGNTIYF. The gene calls are TRBV7-9 and TRBJ1-3; D perhaps matches TRBD1 (6 bases). Germline V gene lookup returns CDR1 SEHNR and CDR2 FQNEAQ (reference sequence). With 2 bases removed from V and 2 bases from J, the gap between germline ends came to 7 bases. The CDR3 consists of 14 residues.

The rearrangement joins TRBV5-1 to TRBJ2-7; 9 nucleotides line up with TRBD2. This CDR3 region has 16 residues. Germline assignment: CDR1 SGHRS and CDR2 YFSETQ. After removal of 0 bases from V and 7 bases from J, the junction contained 11 bases not matched to a gene. The DNA for the CDR3 is TGCGCCAGCAGCTTGGCCGATAGCGGGGGCCCTAGAGAGCAGTACTTC. Protein: CASSLADSGGPREQYF.

This clone was seen only once. The CDR3 nucleotides read TGTGCCAGCAAAGAGGGGAGGGGAACCTACGAGCAGTACTTC. Encoded protein: CASKEGRGTYEQYF. This chain connects TRBV6-1 to TRBJ2-7, with TRBD2 matching over 7 bases. Germline CDR1 MNHNS, CDR2 SASEGT. With V trimmed by 7 bases and J by 2 bases, 8 bases remained unmatched. This CDR3 is 14 amino acids long.

The chain uses TRBV28 and TRBJ2-1; 9 nucleotides line up with TRBD2. This CDR3 contains 16 residues. The junction had 13 bases not matched to a gene; V was cut back by 6 bases and J by 7 bases. CDR1 and CDR2 (germline): MDHEN, SYDVKM. The CDR3 loop reads CASRGGGIAGENEQFF. In nucleotides, the CDR3 is TGTGCCAGCAGGGGGGGTGGAATAGCGGGAGAGAATGAGCAGTTCTTC.

The chain is built from TRBV15 and TRBJ2-7; 10 bases agree with TRBD2. With 0 bases clipped from V and 2 bases from J, the junction kept 4 bases outside the gene matches. Germline V CDR1 and CDR2: LNHNV, YYDKDF (reference sequence). This CDR3 is 16 amino acids long. Written as DNA, the CDR3 is TGTGCCACCAGCAGAGATCTAGCGGGAGCTACCTACGAGCAGTACTTC. It yields the protein CATSRDLAGATYEQYF.